This passage covers 15 T cell receptor beta chains from one sample sequenced in a study of graft-versus-host responses after intestinal transplantation. Data came from immunoSEQ multiplex PCR; TCRdb stores just in-frame clones and leaves some out. The table shows 86,000 or so clones, with about 90% occurring only once. No antigen has been assigned to these receptors. Material: unstimulated CD8+ T cells sorted from spleen or lymph node cells, obtained before intestinal transplant. These receptors originate from a human donor who received an intestinal transplant.

This chain uses TRBV4-1 with TRBJ2-7; 14 bases match TRBD2. J was trimmed by 5 bases and V by 0 bases; bases with no gene match: 0. This CDR3 is 15 amino acids long. CDR1 is MGHRA, CDR2 YSYEKL, per germline. CDR3 DNA: TGCGCCAGCAGCCAAGAGGGACTAGCGGGAGACGAGCAGTACTTC. It translates to CASSQEGLAGDEQYF.

This chain links TRBV9 with TRBJ2-1, with D possibly being TRBD1 (6 bases). Germline V gene lookup returns CDR1 SGDLS and CDR2 YYNGEE. The CDR3 contains 16 residues. Trimming cost V 3 bases and J 8 bases, with 21 bases left between them. In DNA form, the CDR3 reads TGTGCCAGCAGCGCTTGGGACAATCCGAACGTGGATGAGCAGTTCTTC. Translated: CASSAWDNPNVDEQFF.

The J gene is TRBJ2-2, the V gene TRBV5-5, with 9 nucleotides matching TRBD1. V was clipped by 2 bases and J by 6 bases; unmatched bases: 5. Germline V gives CDR1 SGHKS, CDR2 YYEKEE (reference sequence). The CDR3 is made up of 15 amino acids. CDR3 sequence: CASSFTGGNAGELFF. CDR3 coding DNA: TGTGCCAGCAGCTTCACAGGGGGCAACGCCGGGGAGCTGTTTTTT.

The chain combines TRBV10-3 with TRBJ2-3; 7 bases line up with TRBD2. The germline gives CDR1 ENHRY, CDR2 SYGVKD. The CDR3 has 16 residues. Germline trimming cut 6 bases from V and 3 bases from J; bases unmatched to any gene: 12. CDR3 amino acids: CAIRDSPLLATDTQYF. CDR3 DNA: TGTGCCATCAGAGACAGCCCGTTACTAGCGACAGATACGCAGTATTTT.

The chain couples TRBV5-1 to TRBJ1-1; D is unresolved. The V end lost 0 bases, the J end lost 3 bases, and 6 bases lay between the germline ends. The CDR3 runs 13 residues. CDR1 is SGHRS, CDR2 YFSETQ, per germline. The CDR3, as DNA: TGCGCCAGCAGCTTGGGCCAGGACACTGAAGCTTTCTTT. This translates into CASSLGQDTEAFF.

The genes are TRBV5-5 and TRBJ1-4; D is undetermined. The CDR3 length is 19 residues. Germline-derived CDR1 and CDR2 are SGHKS and YYEKEE (reference sequence). V was shortened by 0 bases and J by 1 base, with 19 bases between the two germline ends. Here the CDR3 DNA reads TGTGCCAGCAGCTTGGAGCTTTCCGGGGAATCGGGAACTAATGAAAAACTGTTTTTT. Its protein is CASSLELSGESGTNEKLFF.

A single count supports this clone. CDR3 coding DNA: TGCGCCAGCAGCCAAGTTCCTAATAGAGGGTTTAATCAGCCCCAGCATTTT. Amino acid sequence: CASSQVPNRGFNQPQHF. V usage is TRBV4-1 and J usage is TRBJ1-5; D remains ambiguous. The CDR3 spans 17 residues. From germline, CDR1 is MGHRA and CDR2 YSYEKL. The V and J ends lost 1 base and 4 bases respectively, with 17 bases between them.

This clone was observed a few times. Written as DNA, the CDR3 is TGTGCCAGCAGCTGGGACAGCGATTCACCCCTCCACTTT. As protein: CASSWDSDSPLHF. The gene calls are TRBV7-9 and TRBJ1-6, with 7 bases aligning to TRBD1. The CDR3 is made up of 13 amino acids. V dropped 4 bases and J dropped 8; count of bases not matched to a gene: 2. CDR1 and CDR2 from the germline V gene are SEHNR and FQNEAQ (reference sequence).

This chain links TRBV7-2 with TRBJ2-1, with a possible D match to TRBD2 (6 bases). The CDR3 covers 15 residues. Germline values: CDR1 SGHTA, CDR2 FQGNSA. V gave up 3 bases and J gave up 7 bases, with 16 bases separating them. The CDR3 sequence: CASSFPEEGLNEQFF. The CDR3 nucleotides read TGTGCCAGCAGCTTTCCGGAGGAGGGGCTAAATGAGCAGTTCTTC. Based on the CDR3 plus reference TRBV7-2 and TRBJ2-1, the full variable domain is GAGVSQSPSNKVTEKGKDVELRCDPISGHTALYWYRQSLGQGLEFLIYFQGNSAPDKSGLPSDRFSAERTGGSVSTLTIQRTQQEDSAVYLCASSFPEEGLNEQFFGPGTRLTVL.

V and J are TRBV13 and TRBJ2-2; D perhaps matches TRBD2 (7 bases). In germline, CDR1 is PRHDT, CDR2 FYEKMQ (reference sequence). This CDR3 region has 14 residues. Trimming pared 5 bases from V and 8 bases from J, leaving 15 bases between. This CDR3 reads CASSRGGGAGELFF. The CDR3, as DNA: TGTGCCAGCAGCCGCGGCGGGGGCGCGGGGGAGCTGTTTTTT.

The genes are TRBV7-9 and TRBJ2-7; D possibly corresponds to TRBD1 (6 bases). Germline V gene lookup returns CDR1 SEHNR and CDR2 FQNEAQ (reference sequence). The length of the CDR3 is 13 residues. Trimming pared 4 bases from V and 4 bases from J, leaving 11 bases between. For the CDR3, the DNA is TGTGCCAGCAGCTACCTACAGGGTTACGAGCAGTACTTC. Protein product: CASSYLQGYEQYF.

The rearrangement uses TRBV6-1 and TRBJ1-2, with D maybe TRBD1 (5 bases). The germline gives CDR1 MNHNS, CDR2 SASEGT. V was clipped by 5 bases and J by 2 bases, with 9 bases between them. The CDR3 runs to 13 residues. The CDR3 DNA follows: TGTGCCAGCAGTTCAGACAGCAACTATGGCTACACCTTC. Amino acids: CASSSDSNYGYTF.

The rearrangement joins TRBV30 to TRBJ2-1; weak D call: TRBD1 (5 bases). Between the trimmed V and J ends, which lost 2 bases and 1 base, there was a span of 6 bases. CDR1 is GTSNPN, CDR2 SVGIG, per germline (reference sequence). CDR3 length: 13 amino acids. CDR3 bases: TGTGCCTGGAGTCAGGGTTCCTACAATGAGCAGTTCTTC. Translated, it gives CAWSQGSYNEQFF.

The rearrangement uses TRBV6-1 and TRBJ2-3; D remains ambiguous. The germline CDR1 and CDR2 sequences are MNHNS and SASEGT. The CDR3 length is 15 residues. The V end was cut by 6 bases, the J end by 2 bases, with 15 bases between. CDR3 sequence reads: CASSVTPDFTDTQYF. The CDR3 DNA reads as TGTGCCAGCAGCGTGACACCCGACTTCACAGATACGCAGTATTTT.

The chain has TRBV5-6 and TRBJ1-3; D remains unclear. This CDR3 spans 12 amino acids. Trimming cost V 3 bases and J 7 bases, with 8 bases left between them. CDR1 is SGHDT, CDR2 YYEEEE, per germline. In DNA form, the CDR3 reads TGTGCCAGCAGCTCAAAGTGCAACACCATATATTTT. Translation: CASSSKCNTIYF.